The T cell receptor beta chain described here comes from a study of control samples from healthy donors and cancer patients. The CDR3 covers 13 residues. The V segment lost 3 bases and the J segment 10 bases; nucleotides outside the gene matches: 7. Germline V gene data show CDR1 as SGHRS and CDR2 as YFSETQ. The repertoire was sequenced with immunoSEQ multiplex PCR; TCRdb's copy has only in-frame clones and lacks some. The sample contains just over 150,000 clones, about 94% of which appear only once. The sample comprised blood. The gene calls are TRBV5-1 and TRBJ2-1; 7 nucleotides match TRBD1. The receptor was isolated from a woman in her forties in good health. CDR3 loop: CASSSDRSGEQFF. CDR3 nucleotide sequence: TGCGCCAGCAGCTCGGACAGGAGTGGAGAGCAGTTCTTC.